The 17 T cell receptor beta chains listed next were all sequenced from one sample in a study of blood T cell repertoires in COVID-19. This table comes from immunoSEQ multiplex PCR, and its TCRdb copy is limited to in-frame clones, with some not included. The sample lists hundreds of thousands of clones, less than 90% occurring once. The specimen was PBMCs or T cells enriched from blood (not recorded which). These receptors originate from a woman aged 55-70 years who had recovered from COVID-19.

The chain uses TRBV9 and TRBJ2-7, with TRBD1 matching over 8 bases. V shed 4 bases, J shed 2 bases, and the junction held 5 bases outside the gene matches. Germline values: CDR1 SGDLS, CDR2 YYNGEE. The CDR3 length is 14 residues. CDR3 sequence (DNA): TGTGCCAGCAGCTCCCGGGACAGGACCTACGAGCAGTACTTC. This translates into CASSSRDRTYEQYF.

V and J are TRBV11-2 and TRBJ1-3; 9 bases are a match to TRBD1. Germline loops: CDR1 SGHAT, CDR2 FQNNGV. V shed 2 bases and J 3 bases; nucleotides not matched to a gene: 5. The CDR3 loop spans 16 amino acids. CDR3 sequence: CASSLTTGGLGNTIYF. DNA of the CDR3: TGTGCCAGCAGCTTAACCACAGGGGGCCTTGGAAACACCATATATTTT.

The chain uses TRBV2 and TRBJ1-5; D ambiguous. Germline-derived CDR1 and CDR2 are SNHLY and FYNNEI. The ends were cut back, 3 bases at V and 4 bases at J, with 7 bases in the middle. The CDR3 has 13 residues. This chain's CDR3 is CASSETENQPQHF. The CDR3 coding sequence is TGTGCCAGCAGTGAGACTGAGAATCAGCCCCAGCATTTT.

V and J are TRBV10-1 and TRBJ1-1; no clear D gene. The length of the CDR3 is 15 residues. Between the trimmed V and J ends, which lost 0 bases and 4 bases, there was a span of 12 bases. Germline V lookup: CDR1 WNHNN, CDR2 SYGVQD (reference sequence). The CDR3 sequence is CASSESQTAGTEAFF. The CDR3 DNA follows: TGCGCCAGCAGTGAGTCACAGACGGCGGGCACTGAAGCTTTCTTT.

The chain combines TRBV27 with TRBJ1-6, with a tentative D call TRBD1 (5 bases). The CDR3 totals 17 residues. The germline gives CDR1 MNHEY, CDR2 SMNVEV (reference sequence). The V end lost 5 bases, the J end lost 6 bases, and 20 bases lay between the germline ends. CDR3 DNA sequence: TGTGCCAGCAGTCCCATCAGGGAGGCTTCTATTAATTCACCCCTCCACTTT. The encoded protein is CASSPIREASINSPLHF.

Concerning this clone: This CDR3 is also generated by other DNA sequences in the sample. The V call is TRBV24-1, the J call TRBJ2-2; TRBD1 might be the D (5 bases). This CDR3 contains 15 residues. Germline CDR1 and CDR2: KGHDR and SFDVKD. Trimming pared 3 bases from V and 3 bases from J, leaving 10 bases between. CDR3 sequence reads: CATSDPSRDTGELFF. The CDR3 nucleotides are TGTGCCACCAGTGATCCGAGCAGGGACACCGGGGAGCTGTTTTTT.

The rearrangement links TRBV18 to TRBJ2-3; D perhaps matches TRBD2 (5 bases). Trimming shortened V by 6 bases and J by 6 bases, and 13 bases separated the two germline ends. This CDR3 is built from 13 residues. Germline-derived CDR1 and CDR2 are KGHSH and LQKENI. The CDR3 DNA sequence: TGTGCCAGCTCGAGCCTCACGGGGGATACGCAGTATTTT. Amino acids: CASSSLTGDTQYF. Using reference TRBV18 and TRBJ2-3 for the parts outside the CDR3, the full variable domain is NAGVMQNPRHLVRRRGQEARLRCSPMKGHSHVYWYRQLPEEGLKFMVYLQKENIIDESGMPKERFSAEFPKEGPSILRIQQVVRGDSAAYFCASSSLTGDTQYFGPGTRLTVL.

The chain uses TRBV18 and TRBJ1-5, with D possibly being TRBD1 (5 bases). V dropped 0 bases and J dropped 5 bases, with 8 bases sitting between them. This CDR3 has 14 residues. From germline, CDR1 is KGHSH and CDR2 LQKENI. Here the CDR3 reads CASSPPPGHQPQHF. CDR3 in DNA: TGTGCCAGCTCACCACCGCCAGGGCATCAGCCCCAGCATTTT.

The chain recombines TRBV28 with TRBJ2-3, with TRBD1 identical over 9 bases. Germline lookup yields CDR1 MDHEN and CDR2 SYDVKM. The CDR3 length is 11 residues. The ends lost 8 bases at V and 6 bases at J; junction bases unmatched: 0. CDR3 coding DNA: TGTGCCAGCGGACAGGGGGATACGCAGTATTTT. This codes for CASGQGDTQYF.

The rearrangement uses TRBV5-6 and TRBJ1-2; 7 bases agree with TRBD1. In germline, CDR1 is SGHDT, CDR2 YYEEEE. The CDR3 is 13 residues long. The V and J ends lost 4 bases and 7 bases, in that order; junction bases with no gene match: 7. CDR3 nucleotides: TGTGCCAGCAGCCTGGACAGGCGGGGTGGCTACACCTTC. Its translation: CASSLDRRGGYTF.

The V gene is TRBV24-1, the J gene TRBJ2-2, with D tentatively TRBD1 (6 bases). Germline CDR1 KGHDR, CDR2 SFDVKD. Trimming stripped 2 bases from V and 1 base from J, with 7 bases between. CDR3 length equals 15 residues. The chain's CDR3 is CATSDYRENTGELFF. In nucleotides, the CDR3 is TGTGCCACCAGTGATTACAGGGAGAACACCGGGGAGCTGTTTTTT.

This clone was picked up one time. The chain couples TRBV23-1 to TRBJ2-5; 13 nucleotides match TRBD2. TRBV23-1 is recorded as an ORF, its role being uncertain. The CDR3 runs 18 residues. Trimming at V came to 2 bases and at J to 4 bases, leaving 10 bases not matched to a gene. CDR3 DNA: TGCGCCAGCAGTCAACCAGGCGGACTAGCGGGGGTGAGAGAGACCCAGTACTTC. This gives the protein CASSQPGGLAGVRETQYF.

V usage is TRBV18 and J usage is TRBJ1-1; no reliable D call. The CDR3 has 15 amino acids. The germline V gene encodes CDR1 KGHSH and CDR2 LQKENI. Trimming took off 6 bases at V and 5 bases at J, with 19 bases between the two ends. CDR3 protein: CASSQRRGRWTEAFF. DNA of the CDR3: TGTGCCAGCTCCCAACGGCGAGGGAGGTGGACTGAAGCTTTCTTT.

This clone was picked up one time. This chain uses TRBV4-1 with TRBJ2-3, with TRBD2 matching over 11 bases. The CDR3 extends over 17 amino acids. The germline V gene encodes CDR1 MGHRA and CDR2 YSYEKL. The ends lost 1 base at V and 4 bases at J; junction bases unmatched: 7. In nucleotides, the CDR3 is TGCGCCAGCAGCCAAGCCCCTATAGCGGGGGGGCCAGATACGCAGTATTTT. Amino acid sequence: CASSQAPIAGGPDTQYF.

The chain links TRBV2 to TRBJ2-7; 9 bases line up with TRBD2. Trimming at V came to 1 base and at J to 3 bases, leaving 4 bases not matched to a gene. Per the germline V gene, CDR1 is SNHLY and CDR2 is FYNNEI. This CDR3 contains 15 residues. CDR3 sequence: CASSEGRGGLYEQYV. The DNA of the CDR3 is TGTGCCAGCAGTGAAGGGCGGGGGGGACTCTACGAGCAGTACGTC.

This clone was detected only a few times. The chain is built from TRBV5-8 and TRBJ1-5, with D possibly being TRBD1 (5 bases). The CDR3 consists of 14 residues. Per the germline V gene, CDR1 is SGHTS and CDR2 is YDEGEE. Trimming left V 3 bases short and J 5 bases short, with 12 bases between. CDR3 coding DNA: TGTGCCAGCAGCTCCAGGGTTCTAGATCAGCCCCAGCATTTT. Translation: CASSSRVLDQPQHF.

V and J are TRBV6-6 and TRBJ2-3; 7 bases are a match to TRBD2. Germline V gives CDR1 MNHNY, CDR2 SVGAGI (reference sequence). CDR3 length: 14 residues. V was pared by 2 bases and J by 5 bases, with 4 bases of the junction left unmatched. CDR3 sequence (DNA): TGTGCCAGCAGTTACGGGTTAGCGGGAGATACGCAGTATTTT. This encodes CASSYGLAGDTQYF.